One sample yielded the 19 T cell receptor beta chains listed below, sequenced in a study of blood T cell repertoires in COVID-19. TCRdb's copy holds only in-frame clones and misses some; the assay was immunoSEQ multiplex PCR. The sample holds 320,000 or so clones, under 90% seen once. Source material: PBMCs or T cells enriched from blood (not recorded which). All receptors come from a man between 60 and 70 years old who had recovered from COVID-19.

The CDR3: CASSYDRENTIYF. The CDR3 DNA follows: TGTGCCAGCAGCTACGACAGGGAGAACACCATATATTTT. The gene calls are TRBV28 and TRBJ1-3; 7 bases fit TRBD1. Looked up from germline, CDR1 is MDHEN and CDR2 is SYDVKM. Losses at the gene ends were 6 bases for V and 7 bases for J; bases not matched to a gene: 6. This CDR3 region has 13 residues.

This chain connects TRBV29-1 to TRBJ2-1, with D possibly TRBD2 on 6 matching bases. The CDR3 is 13 amino acids. V dropped 5 bases and J dropped 0 bases, with 8 bases sitting between them. Germline CDR1 SQVTM, CDR2 ANQGSEA. CDR3 residues: CSVLALSYNEQFF. The CDR3 nucleotides read TGCAGCGTTCTAGCGCTCTCCTACAATGAGCAGTTCTTC.

The chain carries TRBV11-2 and TRBJ2-3; 14 bases are a match to TRBD2. In germline, CDR1 is SGHAT, CDR2 FQNNGV. J was trimmed by 1 base and V by 4 bases; bases with no gene match: 7. CDR3 length: 18 residues. CDR3 residues: CASSSSGLAGVGTDTQYF. The CDR3 DNA sequence: TGTGCCAGCAGCTCTTCGGGACTAGCGGGAGTGGGCACAGATACGCAGTATTTT.

The rearrangement uses TRBV5-1 and TRBJ1-1; perhaps TRBD1 as D (5 bases). Germline V lookup: CDR1 SGHRS, CDR2 YFSETQ. The ends were cut back, 4 bases at V and 1 base at J, with 8 bases in the middle. The CDR3 consists of 13 residues. The CDR3 DNA is TGCGCCAGCAGCCAGGACACGAACACTGAAGCTTTCTTT. Translating it yields CASSQDTNTEAFF.

To note about this clone: One junction end disagrees with the germline gene, perhaps due to a read error. This chain joins TRBV7-7 and TRBJ2-1, with D perhaps TRBD2 (5 bases). The CDR3 is made up of 16 amino acids. Germline V lookup: CDR1 SSHAT, CDR2 FNYEAQ (reference sequence). Here the CDR3 DNA reads TGTGCTAGCAGCTTAGCGCTAAGCGGTTCCTACAATGAGCAGTTCTTC. Amino acids: CASSLALSGSYNEQFF.

This chain links TRBV19 with TRBJ1-4; TRBD1 agrees at 7 bases. Germline loops: CDR1 LNHDA, CDR2 SQIVND (reference sequence). V gave up 10 bases and J gave up 6 bases; unmatched junction bases: 8. This CDR3 comprises 13 residues. The CDR3 region has the DNA TGTGCCACCAGACAGGGAGTCCATGAAAAACTGTTTTTT. This gives the protein CATRQGVHEKLFF.

The chain has TRBV14 and TRBJ2-1; D is unclear. Trimming pared 4 bases from V and 8 bases from J, leaving 18 bases between. CDR1 is SGHDN, CDR2 FVKESK, per germline. The CDR3 runs to 15 residues. The CDR3 spells CASSLQLSAGYEQFF. CDR3 nucleotides: TGTGCCAGCAGCCTACAACTGAGTGCAGGCTATGAGCAGTTCTTC.

V and J are TRBV19 and TRBJ1-1; a weak D match, TRBD1 (5 bases). From germline, CDR1 is LNHDA and CDR2 SQIVND (reference sequence). This CDR3 contains 18 residues. V was pared by 1 base and J by 7 bases, with 25 bases between. The CDR3 sequence: CASSIGQGLAGNPFEAFF. CDR3 nucleotide sequence: TGTGCCAGTAGTATAGGGCAGGGCCTCGCGGGGAACCCCTTTGAAGCTTTCTTT. The whole variable domain, filled in from reference TRBV19 and TRBJ1-1, reads DGGITQSPKYLFRKEGQNVTLSCEQNLNHDAMYWYRQDPGQGLRLIYYSQIVNDFQKGDIAEGYSVSREKKESFPLTVTSAQKNPTAFYLCASSIGQGLAGNPFEAFFGQGTRLTVV.

The chain joins TRBV9 to TRBJ2-7; 13 nucleotides line up with TRBD2. CDR3 length equals 16 residues. CDR1 and CDR2 (germline): SGDLS, YYNGEE. The V and J ends lost 3 bases and 4 bases, in that order; junction bases with no gene match: 7. CDR3 bases: TGTGCCAGCAGCGAAGGGACTAGCGGGGACGTGTACGAGCAGTACTTC. Amino acid sequence: CASSEGTSGDVYEQYF.

The chain combines TRBV5-6 with TRBJ1-2, with a possible D match to TRBD1 (6 bases). Trimming took 4 bases from V and 7 from J, leaving 14 bases between them. The CDR3 consists of 13 residues. CDR1 and CDR2 from the germline V gene are SGHDT and YYEEEE. The CDR3 DNA sequence: TGTGCCAGCAGCACCGGGACATCCGGTGGCTACACCTTC. This sequence encodes CASSTGTSGGYTF.

V usage is TRBV27 and J usage is TRBJ1-2; D remains ambiguous. Trimming stripped 5 bases from V and 4 bases from J, with 14 bases between. CDR1 and CDR2 from the germline V gene are MNHEY and SMNVEV (reference sequence). The CDR3 spans 14 residues. CDR3 loop: CASSMSRGPYGYTF. DNA for the CDR3: TGTGCCAGCAGTATGAGCCGGGGTCCCTATGGCTACACCTTC.

This clone was observed once. The J gene is TRBJ1-2, the V gene TRBV5-1; D gene ambiguous. Trimming removed 4 bases from V and 3 bases from J, with 16 bases in between. CDR3 length: 15 residues. Per germline, CDR1 SGHRS and CDR2 YFSETQ. The CDR3: CASSPEAGGDYGYTF. The CDR3 DNA reads as TGCGCCAGCAGCCCGGAGGCAGGTGGCGACTATGGCTACACCTTC.

The chain employs TRBV11-2 and TRBJ2-5, with TRBD2 matching over 8 bases. Trimming removed 1 base from V and 4 bases from J; junction bases left unmatched: 5. Looked up from germline, CDR1 is SGHAT and CDR2 is FQNNGV. The CDR3 has 15 residues. The CDR3 sequence: CASSLVGLASETQYF. CDR3 nucleotide sequence: TGTGCCAGCAGCTTAGTTGGACTAGCTTCAGAGACCCAGTACTTC.

This chain links TRBV20-1 with TRBJ2-7; D is unresolved. The V end lost 4 bases, the J end lost 3 bases, and 7 bases lay between the germline ends. The CDR3 totals 11 residues. The germline V gene has CDR1 DFQATT and CDR2 SNEGSKA (reference sequence). The chain's CDR3 is CSATIDYEQYF. The DNA for the CDR3 is TGCAGTGCTACTATAGACTACGAGCAGTACTTC.

This clone was observed a single time. The CDR3 is CASSISSGASYEQYF. The CDR3 DNA reads TGTGCCAGTAGTATTTCGTCAGGGGCTAGCTACGAGCAGTACTTC. The V gene is TRBV19, the J gene TRBJ2-7; D might be TRBD1 (6 bases). V lost 3 bases, J lost 3 bases, and 15 bases lay in between. From germline, CDR1 is LNHDA and CDR2 SQIVND (reference sequence). The length of the CDR3 is 15 residues. Full variable domain (outside the CDR3, taken from reference TRBV19 and TRBJ2-7): DGGITQSPKYLFRKEGQNVTLSCEQNLNHDAMYWYRQDPGQGLRLIYYSQIVNDFQKGDIAEGYSVSREKKESFPLTVTSAQKNPTAFYLCASSISSGASYEQYFGPGTRLTVT.

This sequence joins TRBV27 and TRBJ1-2; tentatively, D is TRBD1 (6 bases). Germline CDR1 MNHEY, CDR2 SMNVEV (reference sequence). V lost 6 bases to trimming and J lost 5 bases, with 22 bases between them. The CDR3 length is 16 residues. CDR3 region: CASRLRAGGDGYGYTF. CDR3 sequence (DNA): TGTGCCAGCAGACTCCGGGCGGGGGGCGATGGATATGGCTACACCTTC.

This rearrangement joins TRBV2 to TRBJ2-7; 8 bases line up with TRBD2. V trimming: 6 bases; J trimming: 0 bases; junction bases outside the gene matches: 1. Germline CDR1 SNHLY, CDR2 FYNNEI. The CDR3 runs to 13 residues. Here the CDR3 reads CASRGTSSYEQYF. The CDR3 DNA reads TGTGCCAGCAGAGGGACTAGCTCCTACGAGCAGTACTTC.

J is TRBJ2-1 and V is TRBV6-5, with D tentatively TRBD2 (5 bases). Germline loops: CDR1 MNHEY, CDR2 SVGAGI. There are 15 residues in the CDR3. V shed 8 bases and J shed 3 bases, with 17 bases lying between them. The CDR3 DNA sequence: TGTGCCAGCCGGACCTCATCCGGGATCTACAATGAGCAGTTCTTC. This translates into CASRTSSGIYNEQFF.

The gene calls are TRBV7-6 and TRBJ2-1, with D unclear. V was clipped by 0 bases and J by 0 bases, with 12 bases between them. In germline, CDR1 is SGHVS, CDR2 FNYEAQ. This CDR3 region has 17 residues. The CDR3 loop reads CASSLASAWSSYNEQFF. The CDR3, as DNA: TGTGCCAGCAGCTTAGCCTCGGCCTGGAGCTCCTACAATGAGCAGTTCTTC.